The present T cell receptor beta chain was sequenced within a study of blood T cell repertoires in COVID-19 (dated by TCRdb to about 2020). Regarding the study in general: Collaborator samples came from the United States, Italy and Spain and covered acute and convalescent phases of COVID-19. The material from the prospective study consisted of cDNA or gDNA derived from T cells, B-cell-depleted T cells, or PBMCs. The dataset comprised deeply sampled blood TCRbeta repertoires from subjects exposed to, actively infected with, or recovered from COVID-19. The repertoires were released in a freely available public database intended as a resource for research on the immune response to SARS-CoV-2. The samples were drawn from the first 160 participants of the ongoing ImmuneRACE study and from over a thousand subjects provided by 6 global collaborators. A de-identified subject ID, COVID-19 status, age in years and sex were almost always included in the sample metadata. Where available, HLA class I and class II types were taken from metadata supplied by the sample provider and were not determined by assay-based typing.

TCRbeta CDR3 regions were amplified from genomic DNA by means of the immunoSEQ Assay, a bias-controlled multiplex PCR. Per the authors' processing: The number of nucleated cells in each sample was estimated from the amplification of reference gene primers within the assay. To quantify the absolute abundance of each unique TCRbeta CDR3 rearrangement, sequence reads were collapsed and filtered. For each sample, productive Simpson clonality was calculated as the square root of Simpson's diversity index over productive rearrangements. In TCRdb, the immuneACCESS table is reduced to in-frame sequences with V and J assigned. These tables do not hold every clone; where another copy was compared, an unresolved V gene accounts for under half, and the others remain unexplained. V and J calls and clone size are copied from that table; D and trimming were computed from the DNA. The sample records about 76,000 clones, around 80% of which are singletons. The top ten clones comprise 18% of the sample.

The CDR3, cysteine through phenylalanine, is 15 amino acids long. The read is trimmed to its CDR3 DNA, 45 bases read in frame from base 1. The junction shows trimming of 4 bases on V and 1 base on J, plus 14 bases between the germline ends. Looking up the germline V gene (reference sequence) yields CDR1 GTSNPN and CDR2 SVGIG. The table lists this clone with a few counts. Its binding antigen is unknown. No qualities accompany the bases; no much larger clone lies one base away. Collaborating institutions collected whole blood in K2EDTA tubes following their own protocols. For TCRbeta analysis, collaborator samples were shipped as frozen whole blood, as isolated PBMCs, or as DNA extracted from either sample type. Broad study findings and their caveats: The quantity of clinical and demographic metadata differed by source and by participant and was supplied without curation.

The rearranged segments are TRBV30 and TRBJ1-5, and the D gene may be TRBD1, 5 bases matching. Sample: peripheral blood. This sequence originates from a woman aged 60-75 years with acute or convalescent COVID-19. The CDR3 has the sequence CAWNRGGMSNQPQHF. The bases are TGTGCCTGGAATAGGGGAGGCATGAGCAATCAGCCCCAGCATTTT.